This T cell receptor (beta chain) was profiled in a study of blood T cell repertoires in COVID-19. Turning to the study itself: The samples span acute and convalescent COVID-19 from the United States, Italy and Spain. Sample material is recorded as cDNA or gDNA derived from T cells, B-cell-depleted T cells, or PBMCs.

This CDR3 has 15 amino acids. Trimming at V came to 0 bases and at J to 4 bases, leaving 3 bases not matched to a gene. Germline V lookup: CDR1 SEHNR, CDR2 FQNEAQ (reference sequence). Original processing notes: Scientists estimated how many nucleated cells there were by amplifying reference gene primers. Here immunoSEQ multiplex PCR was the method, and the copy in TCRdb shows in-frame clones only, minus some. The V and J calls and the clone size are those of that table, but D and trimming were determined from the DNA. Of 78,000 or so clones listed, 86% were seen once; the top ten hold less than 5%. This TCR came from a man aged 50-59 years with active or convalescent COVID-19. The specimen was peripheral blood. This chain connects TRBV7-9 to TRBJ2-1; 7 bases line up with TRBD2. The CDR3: CASSLATSEYNEQFF. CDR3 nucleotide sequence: TGTGCCAGCAGCTTAGCTACTAGCGAGTACAATGAGCAGTTCTTC.